The T cell receptor (beta chain) under discussion was sequenced for a study of identifying expanded T cells in peripheral blood. Using immunoSEQ multiplex PCR, the repertoire was profiled, and TCRdb retains in-frame clones only, with some absent. This sample yields around 91,000 clones, of which about 91% are seen a single time; 4% to 4.5% belongs to the top ten. The V gene end was trimmed by 3 bases and the J gene end by 5 bases; junction bases not matched to a gene: 8. Per the germline V gene, CDR1 is SGDLS and CDR2 is YYNGEE. The CDR3 is 17 amino acids. Sequenced sample: blood. The TCR comes from a person aged 18 to 75 in good health. The rearrangement links TRBV9 to TRBJ2-3, with 14 bases that match TRBD2. DNA of the CDR3: TGTGCCAGCAGCGAGGGGACTAGCGGGGGAGAAGGAGATACGCAGTATTTT. It is translated as CASSEGTSGGEGDTQYF. Variable domain in full (rest from reference TRBV9 and TRBJ2-3): DSGVTQTPKHLITATGQRVTLRCSPRSGDLSVYWYQQSLDQGLQFLIQYYNGEERAKGNILERFSAQQFPDLHSELNLSSLELGDSALYFCASSEGTSGGEGDTQYFGPGTRLTVL.